The clone carrying this T cell receptor beta chain has a handful of counts. The target antigen is unknown. The data belong to a study of cytomegalovirus exposure and HLA in healthy donors. General observations from the study: Researchers catalogued some 160 TCR beta chains as cytomegalovirus-associated.

The PCR had 60 Vbeta and 13 Jbeta primers. Only in-frame clones appear in the TCRdb table, and some are missing; sequencing was by immunoSEQ multiplex PCR. The sample shows approximately 170,000 clones, 68% of them seen only once. CDR1 and CDR2 (germline): SNHLY, FYNNEI. Trimming removed 4 bases from V and 7 bases from J; junction bases left unmatched: 14. This CDR3 is 17 amino acids long. The gene calls are TRBV2 and TRBJ2-2, with 8 positions matching TRBD2. What was sequenced was PBMCs. The sequence was collected from a man aged 50 or older in good health and CMV-seronegative. In DNA form, the CDR3 reads TGTGCCAGCAGTGTTTACGGACGGGGGGGCCGGAACGGGGAGCTGTTTTTT. Protein: CASSVYGRGGRNGELFF.